These 18 T cell receptor beta chains share one sample of origin, sequenced in a study of T cell responses to AZD1222 COVID-19 vaccine. Some clones are missing from TCRdb's copy, which holds only in-frame ones; the method was immunoSEQ multiplex PCR. The sample has 13,000 or so clones, roughly 80% seen once. The input for sequencing was peripheral blood, taken 28 days after the second AZD1222 dose. The receptor source for this set is an adult who received the AZD1222 COVID-19 vaccine.

In this sample, this clone turned up a few times. This chain joins TRBV19 and TRBJ2-7; D ambiguous. Trimming took off 4 bases at V and 2 bases at J, with 6 bases between the two ends. Germline assignment: CDR1 LNHDA and CDR2 SQIVND (reference sequence). The CDR3 covers 12 residues. The CDR3 DNA reads as TGTGCCAGTAGTAGCCGAGCCTACGAGCAGTACTTC. Its translation is CASSSRAYEQYF.

A single count supports this clone. The genes are TRBV7-9 and TRBJ1-4; TRBD1 matches 9 bases. CDR1 and CDR2 (germline): SEHNR, FQNEAQ (reference sequence). The CDR3 is 17 residues long. Trimming removed 5 bases from V and 8 bases from J; junction bases left unmatched: 15. The chain's CDR3 is CASSPGTGTSPGEKLFF. CDR3 sequence (DNA): TGTGCCAGCAGCCCTGGGACAGGGACTTCGCCGGGGGAAAAACTGTTTTTT.

The sample holds one count of this clone. V and J are TRBV18 and TRBJ1-1; no reliable D call. The germline V gene encodes CDR1 KGHSH and CDR2 LQKENI. V lost 1 base and J lost 1, with 10 bases in between. CDR3 length: 15 amino acids. CDR3 amino acids: CASSPRVLQNTEAFF. DNA for the CDR3: TGTGCCAGCTCACCACGGGTGCTCCAGAACACTGAAGCTTTCTTT.

V gene TRBV18 combines with J gene TRBJ1-5, with TRBD1 matching over 9 bases. The trim removed 3 bases at V and 7 bases at J, leaving 4 bases unmatched. The CDR3 is 14 amino acids. Germline V gene sequence: CDR1 KGHSH, CDR2 LQKENI. CDR3 loop: CASSPGQGGQPQHF. The DNA of the CDR3 is TGTGCCAGCTCACCGGGACAGGGTGGACAGCCCCAGCATTTT.

This chain connects TRBV10-3 to TRBJ2-2, with 8 positions matching TRBD1. This CDR3 contains 13 residues. V dropped 8 bases and J dropped 6; count of bases not matched to a gene: 5. Per the germline V gene, CDR1 is ENHRY and CDR2 is SYGVKD. The CDR3 sequence is CAIQGANAGELFF. Written as DNA, the CDR3 is TGTGCCATCCAGGGGGCTAATGCCGGGGAGCTGTTTTTT.

V and J are TRBV29-1 and TRBJ2-1; 7 bases agree with TRBD2. Unmatched junction bases numbered 5, after V lost 0 bases and J lost 6 bases. The germline gives CDR1 SQVTM, CDR2 ANQGSEA. CDR3 length: 14 amino acids. The CDR3 here is CSVEELAGTNEQFF. The DNA of the CDR3 is TGCAGCGTTGAAGAATTAGCGGGTACCAATGAGCAGTTCTTC.

The chain carries TRBV7-2 and TRBJ2-7; D unclear. The germline V gene has CDR1 SGHTA and CDR2 FQGNSA. The V gene lost 3 bases and the J gene lost 2 bases, with 5 bases spanning the gap. This CDR3 contains 12 residues. CDR3 DNA: TGTGCCAGCAGCTTGGTCGCCTACGAGCAGTACTTC. Translating it yields CASSLVAYEQYF.

V gene TRBV9 combines with J gene TRBJ2-5; 16 bases align to TRBD2. Per the germline V gene, CDR1 is SGDLS and CDR2 is YYNGEE. The V segment lost 4 bases and the J segment 5 bases; nucleotides outside the gene matches: 5. This CDR3 comprises 16 residues. CDR3 bases: TGTGCCAGCAGCCCGGGACTAGCGGGAGGGGATGAGACCCAGTACTTC. As protein: CASSPGLAGGDETQYF.

The chain's CDR3 is CASSLLTYGYTF. The CDR3 coding sequence is TGTGCCAGCAGCTTGCTCACGTATGGCTACACCTTC. The rearrangement joins TRBV7-9 to TRBJ1-2; D gene ambiguous. The CDR3 contains 12 residues. V lost 3 bases to trimming and J lost 5 bases, with 7 bases between them. Germline V CDR1 and CDR2: SEHNR, FQNEAQ (reference sequence).

J is TRBJ2-1 and V is TRBV5-1; D is possibly TRBD1 (6 bases). V was clipped by 0 bases and J by 4 bases, with 11 bases between them. Germline V CDR1 and CDR2: SGHRS, YFSETQ. CDR3 length equals 15 residues. The CDR3 spells CASSLGSQGYNEQFF. CDR3 nucleotide sequence: TGCGCCAGCAGCTTGGGGAGTCAGGGGTACAATGAGCAGTTCTTC.

The genes are TRBV9 and TRBJ2-7; unclear D gene. Trimming stripped 0 bases from V and 5 bases from J, with 9 bases between. There are 13 residues in the CDR3. CDR1 is SGDLS, CDR2 YYNGEE, per germline. The CDR3 reads CASSVALGHEQYF. The CDR3 DNA sequence: TGTGCCAGCAGCGTAGCCTTAGGCCACGAGCAGTACTTC.

The chain joins TRBV3-1 (or the pseudogene TRBV3-2) to TRBJ1-2; no reliable D call. The CDR3 spans 12 residues. V was cut by 0 bases and J by 10 bases, with 9 bases left in between. CDR1 is LGHDT, CDR2 YNNKEL, per germline (reference sequence). CDR3 sequence: CASSQESKPYTF. DNA for the CDR3: TGTGCCAGCAGCCAAGAGTCGAAACCCTACACCTTC.

This clone was seen more than once but under ten times. The rearrangement links TRBV9 to TRBJ2-3; a possible D gene is TRBD2 (5 bases). Trimming removed 0 bases from V and 8 bases from J, with 13 bases in between. The germline V gene encodes CDR1 SGDLS and CDR2 YYNGEE. The CDR3 covers 14 residues. CDR3 region: CASSVDSGAGTQYF. The CDR3 nucleotides are TGTGCCAGCAGCGTAGACAGCGGCGCTGGTACGCAGTATTTT.

This clone has only one observation. CDR3 sequence (DNA): TGTGCCAGCAGTTGGGGACAGGGGATTCCTCAAGAGACCCAGTACTTC. Translating gives CASSWGQGIPQETQYF. V gene TRBV6-2 or TRBV6-3 combines with J gene TRBJ2-5; TRBD1 matches at 10 bases. The length of the CDR3 is 16 residues. From germline, CDR1 is MNHEY and CDR2 SVGEGT. V lost 4 bases to trimming and J lost 2 bases; unmatched junction nucleotides: 7.

This clone was counted a single time. The chain carries TRBV7-2 and TRBJ1-1; perhaps TRBD1 as D (5 bases). Germline CDR1 SGHTA, CDR2 FQGNSA. The germline V and J ends were trimmed by 6 bases and 3 bases, with 14 bases remaining between them. The CDR3 is made up of 14 amino acids. Written as DNA, the CDR3 is TGTGCCAGCAGTCAAAACCAGGGCGACACTGAAGCTTTCTTT. It specifies CASSQNQGDTEAFF.

V is TRBV7-9 and J is TRBJ2-6; D possibly corresponds to TRBD1 (5 bases). Germline V gene sequence: CDR1 SEHNR, CDR2 FQNEAQ (reference sequence). The V end was cut by 2 bases, the J end by 4 bases, with 9 bases between. This CDR3 region has 15 residues. The CDR3, as DNA: TGTGCCAGCAGCTTACAGGGTTACGGGGCCAACGTCCTGACTTTC. Translation gives CASSLQGYGANVLTF. The full variable domain, its missing parts supplied by reference TRBV7-9 and TRBJ2-6, is DTGVSQNPRHKITKRGQNVTFRCDPISEHNRLYWYRQTLGQGPEFLTYFQNEAQLEKSRLLSDRFSAERPKGSFSTLEIQRTEQGDSAMYLCASSLQGYGANVLTFGAGSRLTVL.

This clone was seen only once. This chain joins TRBV6-5 and TRBJ1-1; D remains ambiguous. This CDR3 is 14 amino acids long. With 7 bases removed from V and 4 bases from J, the gap between germline ends came to 16 bases. The germline V gene encodes CDR1 MNHEY and CDR2 SVGAGI. The CDR3 DNA sequence: TGTGCCAGCATTGTTAACCGGGCTGGCACTGAAGCTTTCTTT. This sequence encodes CASIVNRAGTEAFF.

CDR3 loop: CASRGDNLDTQYF. The CDR3 DNA is TGTGCCAGCAGGGGCGATAACCTGGATACGCAGTATTTT. The rearrangement uses TRBV28 and TRBJ2-3; D remains unclear. The CDR3 runs 13 residues. The germline V gene has CDR1 MDHEN and CDR2 SYDVKM. Trimming left V 6 bases short and J 6 bases short, with 13 bases between. Full variable domain (rest looked up from reference TRBV28 and TRBJ2-3): DVKVTQSSRYLVKRTGEKVFLECVQDMDHENMFWYRQDPGLGLRLIYFSYDVKMKEKGDIPEGYSVSREKKERFSLILESASTNQTSMYLCASRGDNLDTQYFGPGTRLTVL.